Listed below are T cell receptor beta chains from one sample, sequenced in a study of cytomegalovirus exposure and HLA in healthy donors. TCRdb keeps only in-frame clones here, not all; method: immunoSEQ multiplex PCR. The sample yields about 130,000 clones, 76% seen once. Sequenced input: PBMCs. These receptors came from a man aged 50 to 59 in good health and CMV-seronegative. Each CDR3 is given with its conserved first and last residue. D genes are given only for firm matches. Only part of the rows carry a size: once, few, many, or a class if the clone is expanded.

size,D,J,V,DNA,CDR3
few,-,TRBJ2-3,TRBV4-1,TGCGCCAGCAGCCAAGAGGCGAGGACTGCTAGCACAGATACGCAGTATTTT,CASSQEARTASTDTQYF
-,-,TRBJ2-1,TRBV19,TGTGCCACTGGCCCGCCGAATTACAATGAGCAGTTCTTC,CATGPPNYNEQFF
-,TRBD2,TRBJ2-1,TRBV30,TGTGCCTGGAGTACCGGGACTAGCGGCTACAATGAGCAGTTCTTC,CAWSTGTSGYNEQFF
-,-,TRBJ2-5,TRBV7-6,TGTGCCAGCAGGGGGGCTAACTTACAAGAGACCCAGTACTTC,CASRGANLQETQYF
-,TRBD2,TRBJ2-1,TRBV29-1,TGCAGCGCTAGACTAGCGGGGGGTCCTCGTCTGGACAATGAGCAGTTCTTC,CSARLAGGPRLDNEQFF
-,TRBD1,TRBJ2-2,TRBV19,TGTGCCAGTAGTATAACCGGACAGGGTACCGGGGAGCTGTTTTTT,CASSITGQGTGELFF
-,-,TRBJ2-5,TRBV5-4,TGTGCCACAGCAATGAGTACAGAAGAGACCCAGTACTTC,CATAMSTEETQYF
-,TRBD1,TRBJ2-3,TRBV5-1,TGCGCCAGCAGCTTCGAACAGGGGCCAGATACGCAGTATTTT,CASSFEQGPDTQYF
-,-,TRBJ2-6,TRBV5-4,TGTGCCAGCAGCTCTAGGACACTACCTCTAGGGGCCAACGTCCTGACTTTC,CASSSRTLPLGANVLTF
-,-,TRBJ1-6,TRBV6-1,TGTGCCAGCAGTGAAGTGGTTCGGTTCTCACCCCTCCACTTT,CASSEVVRFSPLHF
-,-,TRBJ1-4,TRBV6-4,TGTGCCCGGGGTAATGAAAAACTGTTTTTT,CARGNEKLFF
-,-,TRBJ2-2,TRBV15,TGTGCCACCAGCAGAGATCGCACCTATAACACCGGGGAGCTGTTTTTT,CATSRDRTYNTGELFF
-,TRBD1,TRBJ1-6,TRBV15,TGTGCCACCAGCCGTAGGGACAGGTCACCCCTCCACTTT,CATSRRDRSPLHF
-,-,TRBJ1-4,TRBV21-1,TGTGCCAGCAGCAAATCAGGGAAACGGGGGGACGAAAAACTGTTTTTT,CASSKSGKRGDEKLFF
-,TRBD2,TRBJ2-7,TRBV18,TGTGCCAGCTCACCAGGCGGGGGTACCTACGAGCAGTACTTC,CASSPGGGTYEQYF
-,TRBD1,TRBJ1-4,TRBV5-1,TGCGCCAGCAGCTTGGCCGGACAGGGGGGAGGTGAAAAACTGTTTTTT,CASSLAGQGGGEKLFF
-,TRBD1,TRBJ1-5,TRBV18,TGTGCCAGCTCACTTGACAGGGATAGCAATCAGCCCCAGCATTTT,CASSLDRDSNQPQHF
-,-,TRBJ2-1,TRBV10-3,TGTGCCATCAGTGAGCGGGGAACGGATAATGAGCAGTTCTTC,CAISERGTDNEQFF
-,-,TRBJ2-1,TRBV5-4,TGTGCCAGCACCCTCGGGGGGCAGGGTATTTACAATGAGCAGTTCTTC,CASTLGGQGIYNEQFF
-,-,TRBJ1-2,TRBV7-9,TGTGCCAGCAGCCCAGGGGAGTTGGCCTATGGCTACACCTTC,CASSPGELAYGYTF
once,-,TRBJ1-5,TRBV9,TGTGCCAGCAGCGGGGCCGGTAATAGCAATCAGCCCCAGCATTTT,CASSGAGNSNQPQHF
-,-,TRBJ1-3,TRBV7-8,TGTGCCAGCAGCTCCCGGTTCTCTGGAAACACCATATATTTT,CASSSRFSGNTIYF
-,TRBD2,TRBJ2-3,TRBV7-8,TGTGCCAGCAGTCTACCTACTAGCGGGGGGGCCACAGATACGCAGTATTTT,CASSLPTSGGATDTQYF
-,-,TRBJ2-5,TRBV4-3,TGCGCCAGCAGCCACCGAGAGACCCAGTACTTC,CASSHRETQYF
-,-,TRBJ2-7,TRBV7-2,TGTGCCAGCAGCCCGCTAGGGGCGCCCTACGAGCAGTACTTC,CASSPLGAPYEQYF
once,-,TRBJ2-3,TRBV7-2,TGTGCCAGCAGCAAGCCGACAGCTACAGATACGCAGTATTTT,CASSKPTATDTQYF
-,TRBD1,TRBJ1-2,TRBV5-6,TGTGCCAGCAGCCTGGGGACAGGGGGCTATGGCTACACCTTC,CASSLGTGGYGYTF
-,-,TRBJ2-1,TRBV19,TGTGCCAGTAGTATCGGGTCGGAGGATGGGCAGTTCTTC,CASSIGSEDGQFF
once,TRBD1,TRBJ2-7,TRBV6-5,TGTGCCAGCACGGGGGACAGGAAATACGAGCAGTACTTC,CASTGDRKYEQYF
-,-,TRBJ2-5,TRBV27,TGTGCCAGCTTTAGTGGGGCGGCGCAAGAGACCCAGTACTTC,CASFSGAAQETQYF
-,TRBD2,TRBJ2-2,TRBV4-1,TGCGCCAGCAGCCAACAACTAGCGGGGAACACCGGGGAGCTGTTTTTT,CASSQQLAGNTGELFF
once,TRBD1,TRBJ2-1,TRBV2,TGTGCCAGCAGTGGACAGGGCGGGTCCTACAATGAGCAGTTCTTC,CASSGQGGSYNEQFF
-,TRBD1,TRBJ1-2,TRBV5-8,TGTGCCAGCAGCGGGGGGGACAGGGAGGATGGCTACACCTTC,CASSGGDREDGYTF
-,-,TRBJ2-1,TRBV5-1,TGCGCCAGCAGCTTGGTGGGGGCTAACAATGAGCAGTTCTTC,CASSLVGANNEQFF
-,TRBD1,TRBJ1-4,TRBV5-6,TGTGCCAGCAGCCCGAGGGACAGGGGAACGGCAACTAATGAAAAACTGTTTTTT,CASSPRDRGTATNEKLFF
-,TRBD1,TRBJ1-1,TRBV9,TGTGCCAGCAGCGTAGGGCCGGGACAGGGAGAAACTGAAGCTTTCTTT,CASSVGPGQGETEAFF
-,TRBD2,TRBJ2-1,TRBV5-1,TGCGCCAGCAGCGCAAGCGGGGGAGAGTACAATGAGCAGTTCTTC,CASSASGGEYNEQFF
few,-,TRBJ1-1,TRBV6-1,TGTGCCAGCAGTGAATTTGGGACAAGAGAAGCTTTCTTT,CASSEFGTREAFF
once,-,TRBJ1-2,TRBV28,TGTGCCAGCAGTTCTGAAGCAGGCTATGGCTACACCTTC,CASSSEAGYGYTF
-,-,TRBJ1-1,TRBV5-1,TGCGCCAGCAGCTTTGTCGAGGGGAACACTGAAGCTTTCTTT,CASSFVEGNTEAFF
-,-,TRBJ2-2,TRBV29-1,TGCAGCGTTGAGATCGTCAGTACCGGGGAGCTGTTTTTT,CSVEIVSTGELFF
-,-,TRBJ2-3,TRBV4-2,TGTGCCAGCAGCCAAGTGTCGGCAGATACGCAGTATTTT,CASSQVSADTQYF
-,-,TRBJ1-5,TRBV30,TGTGCCTGGAGTGTAGGGGCCCTCAATCAGCCCCAGCATTTT,CAWSVGALNQPQHF
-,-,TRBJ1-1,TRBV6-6,TGTGCCAGCAGCCCCCCCGGAGGGAACACTGAAGCTTTCTTT,CASSPPGGNTEAFF